The 25 T cell receptor beta chains reported below all come from one sample, sequenced in a study of blood T cell repertoires in COVID-19. Assay: immunoSEQ multiplex PCR; the TCRdb copy retains only in-frame clones and omits some. The data show tens of thousands of clones, over 75% seen once. Sequences were obtained from peripheral blood. The receptors stem from a woman in her 70s with acute or convalescent COVID-19.

The count of this clone is one. The V call is TRBV5-1, the J call TRBJ2-5, with 12 bases aligning to TRBD2. Germline lookup yields CDR1 SGHRS and CDR2 YFSETQ. V lost 0 bases, J lost 2 bases, and 5 bases stayed unmatched. The CDR3 has 17 amino acids. CDR3 sequence (DNA): TGCGCCAGCAGCTTGGAACTAGCGGGGGGATGGCAAGAGACCCAGTACTTC. Its translation is CASSLELAGGWQETQYF. The full variable domain, its missing parts supplied by reference TRBV5-1 and TRBJ2-5, is KAGVTQTPRYLIKTRGQQVTLSCSPISGHRSVSWYQQTPGQGLQFLFEYFSETQRNKGNFPGRFSGRQFSNSRSEMNVSTLELGDSALYLCASSLELAGGWQETQYFGPGTRLLVL.

The chain recombines TRBV3-1 (or the pseudogene TRBV3-2) with TRBJ2-2; TRBD1 is a possible D gene (6 bases). Germline V gene sequence: CDR1 LGHDT, CDR2 YNNKEL (reference sequence). Trimming took off 8 bases at V and 0 bases at J, with 13 bases between the two ends. The CDR3 runs to 15 residues. CDR3 coding DNA: TGTGCCAGCCATCAGCGGACAGCGAACACCGGGGAGCTGTTTTTT. Protein: CASHQRTANTGELFF.

The CDR3 loop reads CASSVDRGLFGELFF. In DNA form, the CDR3 reads TGTGCCAGCAGTGTAGACAGGGGTCTGTTCGGGGAGCTGTTTTTT. V is TRBV2 and J is TRBJ2-2; TRBD1 aligns across 8 bases. CDR3 length: 15 amino acids. J lost 7 bases, V lost 4 bases, and 8 bases had no gene match. In germline, CDR1 is SNHLY, CDR2 FYNNEI.

This clone showed up just once. The CDR3 loop is CASSEAMAGRGYGYTF. The CDR3 DNA sequence: TGTGCCAGCAGTGAAGCAATGGCGGGGCGCGGCTATGGCTACACCTTC. This chain joins TRBV6-1 and TRBJ1-2; possibly TRBD1 for D (5 bases). V lost 0 bases and J 4 bases, leaving 15 bases between the germline ends. Germline V gives CDR1 MNHNS, CDR2 SASEGT. This CDR3 spans 16 amino acids.

The chain has TRBV5-1 and TRBJ2-2; TRBD2 matches at 8 bases. The germline CDR1 and CDR2 sequences are SGHRS and YFSETQ. J was trimmed by 0 bases and V by 6 bases; bases with no gene match: 7. The CDR3 is 16 amino acids. For the CDR3, the DNA is TGCGCCAGCACCCCGGGGGGGTACGCGAACACCGGGGAGCTGTTTTTT. The encoded protein is CASTPGGYANTGELFF.

The chain recombines TRBV19 with TRBJ1-1; D is possibly TRBD1 (5 bases). Germline CDR1 LNHDA, CDR2 SQIVND (reference sequence). Deletions cut 6 bases from V and 1 base from J, with 9 bases between. This CDR3 contains 13 residues. The CDR3 protein is CASRDTQNTEAFF. CDR3 bases: TGTGCCAGTAGGGACACCCAGAACACTGAAGCTTTCTTT.

The chain links TRBV7-8 to TRBJ1-1; a possible D gene is TRBD1 (6 bases). CDR3 length: 13 residues. V was trimmed by 1 base and J by 6 bases, leaving 9 bases between them. Germline values: CDR1 SGHVS, CDR2 FQNEAQ. CDR3 in DNA: TGTGCCAGCAGCTTAGACAGGGTGGCTGAAGCTTTCTTT. It encodes CASSLDRVAEAFF.

The table lists this clone with a count of one. The chain is built from TRBV6-1 and TRBJ2-2; D possibly corresponds to TRBD2 (7 bases). The V gene's germline CDR1 is MNHNS and CDR2 SASEGT. The CDR3 is made up of 16 amino acids. V was shortened by 4 bases and J by 3 bases, with 15 bases between the two germline ends. The CDR3 is CASSALGGGDTGELFF. CDR3 nucleotides: TGTGCCAGCAGTGCTTTAGGCGGGGGCGACACCGGGGAGCTGTTTTTT.

V gene TRBV28 combines with J gene TRBJ1-1; TRBD1 aligns across 9 bases. The germline V gene has CDR1 MDHEN and CDR2 SYDVKM. The CDR3 contains 13 residues. V lost 6 bases and J lost 6; bases outside the gene matches: 5. This CDR3 reads CASREDRGAEAFF. The CDR3 DNA reads as TGTGCCAGCAGGGAAGACAGGGGGGCTGAAGCTTTCTTT.

The gene calls are TRBV18 and TRBJ1-1, with D uncertain. CDR1 and CDR2 (germline): KGHSH, LQKENI. Trimming cost V 3 bases and J 3 bases, with 14 bases left between them. There are 15 residues in the CDR3. DNA for the CDR3: TGTGCCAGCTCACCTCGTAACAGTGCCTACACTGAAGCTTTCTTT. Its protein product is CASSPRNSAYTEAFF.

V usage is TRBV30 and J usage is TRBJ1-2, with 11 bases fitting TRBD1. The germline V gene has CDR1 GTSNPN and CDR2 SVGIG (reference sequence). Trimming removed 1 base from V and 4 bases from J; junction bases left unmatched: 5. The CDR3 spans 15 residues. CDR3 residues: CAWSGRGTGGYGYTF. The CDR3, as DNA: TGTGCCTGGAGTGGGAGAGGGACAGGGGGCTATGGCTACACCTTC.

This chain links TRBV7-2 with TRBJ2-5; D may be TRBD1 (7 bases). From germline, CDR1 is SGHTA and CDR2 FQGNSA. V lost 5 bases and J lost 4, with 17 bases in between. The CDR3 loop spans 15 amino acids. Here the CDR3 reads CASSPGQAGRETQYF. The CDR3 DNA reads as TGTGCCAGCAGCCCTGGACAGGCGGGGAGAGAGACCCAGTACTTC.

This chain joins TRBV7-9 and TRBJ2-2; 7 bases are a match to TRBD1. Germline CDR1 SEHNR, CDR2 FQNEAQ (reference sequence). Losses at the gene ends were 7 bases for V and 4 bases for J; bases not matched to a gene: 3. The CDR3 has 13 residues. This CDR3 is CASKQGITGELFF. The CDR3 coding sequence is TGTGCCAGCAAACAGGGGATCACCGGGGAGCTGTTTTTT.

J is TRBJ2-7 and V is TRBV9, with D maybe TRBD1 (5 bases). Germline CDR1 SGDLS, CDR2 YYNGEE. Trimming left V 0 bases short and J 6 bases short, with 13 bases between. The CDR3 loop spans 14 amino acids. DNA of the CDR3: TGTGCCAGCAGCGTAGATGTCCAGGGCGGCGAGCAGTACTTC. It encodes CASSVDVQGGEQYF.

This clone was observed a single time. The chain is built from TRBV5-1 and TRBJ1-6; 8 positions agree with TRBD1. This CDR3 is 14 amino acids long. Trimming at V came to 0 bases and at J to 11 bases, leaving 4 bases not matched to a gene. Germline CDR1 is SGHRS and CDR2 is YFSETQ. The CDR3 here is CASSLEQGDAPLHF. CDR3 in DNA: TGCGCCAGCAGCTTGGAACAGGGGGATGCACCCCTCCACTTT.

The chain employs TRBV9 and TRBJ1-2; D possibly corresponds to TRBD1 (5 bases). Looked up from germline, CDR1 is SGDLS and CDR2 is YYNGEE. The CDR3 has 14 residues. V lost 0 bases and J 1 base, leaving 7 bases between the germline ends. The CDR3 is CASSVGDSNYGYTF. Here the CDR3 DNA reads TGTGCCAGCAGCGTAGGCGACAGTAACTATGGCTACACCTTC.

This clone occurred once. The rearrangement uses TRBV20-1 and TRBJ1-5; 12 bases fit TRBD1. V was clipped by 3 bases and J by 6 bases; unmatched bases: 9. The germline CDR1 and CDR2 sequences are DFQATT and SNEGSKA (reference sequence). CDR3 length: 16 residues. The CDR3 here is CSASRGGTGGTQPQHF. In DNA form, the CDR3 reads TGCAGTGCTAGTCGGGGTGGGACAGGGGGCACTCAGCCCCAGCATTTT.

This chain links TRBV5-1 with TRBJ2-2; TRBD1 matches at 8 bases. The CDR3 is made up of 17 amino acids. CDR1 SGHRS and CDR2 YFSETQ come from the germline V gene. The J segment lost 3 bases and the V segment lost 4 bases, leaving 11 bases of the junction unmatched. CDR3 region: CASSPLGRGLDTGELFF. As DNA, the CDR3 is TGCGCCAGCAGCCCCCTGGGCAGGGGGCTGGACACCGGGGAGCTGTTTTTT.

The chain combines TRBV15 with TRBJ2-2; a weak D match, TRBD2 (7 bases). The length of the CDR3 is 17 residues. V shed 8 bases and J shed 0 bases, with 19 bases lying between them. Germline values: CDR1 LNHNV, CDR2 YYDKDF (reference sequence). The CDR3 region is CATLQWGGLANTGELFF. As DNA, the CDR3 is TGTGCCACCCTCCAATGGGGGGGGCTAGCGAACACCGGGGAGCTGTTTTTT.

The chain uses TRBV2 and TRBJ1-2; 7 nucleotides agree with TRBD1. The CDR3 extends over 17 amino acids. CDR1 and CDR2 (germline): SNHLY, FYNNEI. After removal of 7 bases from V and 5 bases from J, the junction contained 19 bases not matched to a gene. For the CDR3, the DNA is TGTGCCAGCAAATTCGAGAGGGACACAGGGGCCCTATATGGCTACACCTTC. This codes for CASKFERDTGALYGYTF.

A single count supports this clone. This chain uses TRBV5-1 with TRBJ1-1; possibly TRBD1 for D (5 bases). CDR3 length: 14 residues. Germline lookup yields CDR1 SGHRS and CDR2 YFSETQ. The ends were cut back, 4 bases at V and 3 bases at J, with 13 bases in the middle. DNA of the CDR3: TGCGCCAGCAGCCTCGCGTTAGGGGACACTGAAGCTTTCTTT. This translates into CASSLALGDTEAFF.

The chain employs TRBV27 and TRBJ2-5; 8 nucleotides agree with TRBD2. The length of the CDR3 is 18 residues. The J segment lost 4 bases and the V segment lost 3 bases, leaving 16 bases of the junction unmatched. Germline-derived CDR1 and CDR2 are MNHEY and SMNVEV (reference sequence). CDR3 sequence reads: CASSFPGLVAGKTETQYF. CDR3 nucleotides: TGTGCCAGCAGTTTCCCCGGCCTTGTAGCGGGGAAAACAGAGACCCAGTACTTC.

For the CDR3, the DNA is TGCGCCAGCAGTATAGCGGGGGGGCAAGAGACCCAGTACTTC. Protein sequence: CASSIAGGQETQYF. This chain joins TRBV5-1 and TRBJ2-5, with 11 bases fitting TRBD2. The CDR3 runs to 14 residues. CDR1 and CDR2 (germline): SGHRS, YFSETQ. Trimming cost V 5 bases and J 2 bases; bases outside gene matches: 2.

The table lists this clone with a few counts. The CDR3 nucleotides are TGTGCCAGCAGCCGTAGTGAATACCAAGAGACCCAGTACTTC. Its protein is CASSRSEYQETQYF. The gene calls are TRBV3-1 (or the pseudogene TRBV3-2) and TRBJ2-5; D gene uncertain. The germline V and J ends were trimmed by 4 bases and 0 bases, with 9 bases remaining between them. Germline CDR1 reads LGHDT; CDR2 reads YNNKEL (reference sequence). CDR3 size: 14 residues.

This sequence joins TRBV5-1 and TRBJ2-5; D call uncertain. V dropped 0 bases and J dropped 5 bases, with 8 bases sitting between them. Looked up from germline, CDR1 is SGHRS and CDR2 is YFSETQ. This CDR3 has 13 amino acids. CDR3 coding DNA: TGCGCCAGCAGCTTGGAAGGAGAGGAGACCCAGTACTTC. It specifies CASSLEGEETQYF.